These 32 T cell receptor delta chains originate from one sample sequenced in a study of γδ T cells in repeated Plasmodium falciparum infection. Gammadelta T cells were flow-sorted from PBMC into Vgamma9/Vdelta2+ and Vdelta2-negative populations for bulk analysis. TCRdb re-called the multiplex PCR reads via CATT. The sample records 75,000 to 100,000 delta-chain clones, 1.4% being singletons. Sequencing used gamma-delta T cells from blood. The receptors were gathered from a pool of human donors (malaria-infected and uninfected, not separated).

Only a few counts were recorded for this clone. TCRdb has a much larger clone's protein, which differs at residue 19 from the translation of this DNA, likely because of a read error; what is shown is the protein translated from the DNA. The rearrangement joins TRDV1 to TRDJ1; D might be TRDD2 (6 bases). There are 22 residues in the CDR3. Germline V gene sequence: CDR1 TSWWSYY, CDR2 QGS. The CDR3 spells CALGEPRPSRRYWSGYTDELIF. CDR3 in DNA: TGTGCTCTTGGGGAACCCCGGCCTTCCAGGCGTTACTGGTCGGGGTACACCGATGAACTCATCTTT.

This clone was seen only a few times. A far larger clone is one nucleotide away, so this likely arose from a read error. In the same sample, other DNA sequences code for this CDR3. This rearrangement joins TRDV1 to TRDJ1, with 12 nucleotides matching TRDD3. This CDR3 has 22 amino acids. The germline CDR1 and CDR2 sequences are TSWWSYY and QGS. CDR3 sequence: CALGEGSVSLLQVLGDTDKLIF. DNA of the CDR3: TGTGCTCTTGGGGAGGGCTCTGTTTCCCTACTTCAGGTACTGGGGGATACCGACAAACTCATCTTT.

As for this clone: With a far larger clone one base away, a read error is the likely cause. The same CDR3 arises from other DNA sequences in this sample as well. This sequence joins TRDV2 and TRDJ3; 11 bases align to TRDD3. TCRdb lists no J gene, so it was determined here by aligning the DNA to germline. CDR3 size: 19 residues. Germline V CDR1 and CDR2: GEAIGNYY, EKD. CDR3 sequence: CACDTYWGISSWDTRQMFF. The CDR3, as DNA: TGTGCCTGCGACACCTACTGGGGGATAAGCTCCTGGGACACCCGACAGATGTTTTTC.

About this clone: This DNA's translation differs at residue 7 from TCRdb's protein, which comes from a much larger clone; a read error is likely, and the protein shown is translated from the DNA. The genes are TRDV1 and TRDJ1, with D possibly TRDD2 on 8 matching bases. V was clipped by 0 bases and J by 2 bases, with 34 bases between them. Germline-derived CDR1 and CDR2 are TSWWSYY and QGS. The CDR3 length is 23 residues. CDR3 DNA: TGTGCTCTTGGGGAACTAGTCTTCCTACCTAGCTGGGGGTCGAAACTCCGTACCGATAAACTCATCTTT. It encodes CALGELVFLPSWGSKLRTDKLIF.

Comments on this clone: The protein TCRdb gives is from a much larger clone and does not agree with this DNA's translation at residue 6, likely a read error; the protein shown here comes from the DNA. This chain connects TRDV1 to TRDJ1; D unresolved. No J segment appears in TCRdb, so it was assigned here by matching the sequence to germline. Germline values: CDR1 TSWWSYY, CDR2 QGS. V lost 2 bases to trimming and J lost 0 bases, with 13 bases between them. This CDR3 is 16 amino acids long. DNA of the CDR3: TGTGCTCTTGGGGAAGCAAGGGCCGCGTACACCGATAAACTCATCTTT. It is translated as CALGEARAAYTDKLIF.

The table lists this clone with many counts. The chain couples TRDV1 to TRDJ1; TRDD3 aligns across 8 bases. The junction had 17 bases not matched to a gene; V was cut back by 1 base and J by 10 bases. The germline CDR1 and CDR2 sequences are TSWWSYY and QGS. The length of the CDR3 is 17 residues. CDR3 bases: TGTGCTCTTGGGGAACCCCGCCTACAAGGGGATACCACGAGACTCATCTTT. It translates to CALGEPRLQGDTTRLIF.

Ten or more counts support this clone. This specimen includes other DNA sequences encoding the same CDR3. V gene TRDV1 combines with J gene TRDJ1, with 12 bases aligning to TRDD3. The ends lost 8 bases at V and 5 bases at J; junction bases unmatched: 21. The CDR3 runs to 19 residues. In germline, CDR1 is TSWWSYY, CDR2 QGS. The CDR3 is CALTQPYELGDTQRDKLIF. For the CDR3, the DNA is TGTGCTCTTACTCAGCCGTACGAACTGGGGGATACCCAAAGGGATAAACTCATCTTT.

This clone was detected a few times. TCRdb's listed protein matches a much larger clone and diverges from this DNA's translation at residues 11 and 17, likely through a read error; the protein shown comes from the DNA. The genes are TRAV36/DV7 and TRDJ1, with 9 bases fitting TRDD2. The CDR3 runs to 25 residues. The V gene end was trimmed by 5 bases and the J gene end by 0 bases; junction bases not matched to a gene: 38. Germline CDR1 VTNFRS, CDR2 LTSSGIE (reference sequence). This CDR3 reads CAVFLAFLPREIWSLSAGYTDKLIF. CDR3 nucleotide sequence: TGTGCTGTTTTCTTAGCCTTCCTACCCCGGGAGATATGGTCATTGAGTGCGGGGTACACCGATAAACTCATCTTT.

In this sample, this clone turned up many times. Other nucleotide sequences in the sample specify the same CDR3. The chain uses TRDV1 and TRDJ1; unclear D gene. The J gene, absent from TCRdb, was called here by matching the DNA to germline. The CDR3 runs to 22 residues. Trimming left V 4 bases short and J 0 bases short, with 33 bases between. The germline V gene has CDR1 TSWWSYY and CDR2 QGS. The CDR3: CALGALVGCSSTSPFHTDKLIF. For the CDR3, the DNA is TGTGCTCTTGGGGCTCTAGTTGGTTGCTCCTCCACTTCGCCGTTTCACACCGATAAACTCATCTTT.

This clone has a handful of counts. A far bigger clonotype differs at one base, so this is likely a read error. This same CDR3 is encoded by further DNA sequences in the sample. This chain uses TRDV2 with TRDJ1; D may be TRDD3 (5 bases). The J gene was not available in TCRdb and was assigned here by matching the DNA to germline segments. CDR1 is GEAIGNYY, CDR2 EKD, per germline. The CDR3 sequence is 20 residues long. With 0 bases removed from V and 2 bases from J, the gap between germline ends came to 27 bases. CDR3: CACDTGGLGIRSEKTDKLIF. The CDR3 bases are TGTGCCTGTGACACCGGGGGTCTGGGAATACGCTCCGAGAAAACCGATAAACTCATCTTT.

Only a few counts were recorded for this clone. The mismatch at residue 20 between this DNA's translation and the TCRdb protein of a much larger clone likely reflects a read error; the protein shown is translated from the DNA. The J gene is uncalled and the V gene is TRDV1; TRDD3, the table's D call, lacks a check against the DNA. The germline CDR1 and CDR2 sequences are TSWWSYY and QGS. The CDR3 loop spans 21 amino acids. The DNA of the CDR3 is TGTGCTCTTGGGGAACTACTATTCGCCTACGTTGTTCCGCAGTACACCGATAAACTCACCTTT. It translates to CALGELLFAYVVPQYTDKLTF.

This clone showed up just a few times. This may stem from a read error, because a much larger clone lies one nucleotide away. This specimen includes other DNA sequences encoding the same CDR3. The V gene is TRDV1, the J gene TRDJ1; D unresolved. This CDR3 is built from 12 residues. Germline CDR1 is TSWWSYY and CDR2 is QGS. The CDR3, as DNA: TGTGCTCTTGGGGAAGGCACCGATAAGCTCATCTTT. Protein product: CALGEGTDKLIF.

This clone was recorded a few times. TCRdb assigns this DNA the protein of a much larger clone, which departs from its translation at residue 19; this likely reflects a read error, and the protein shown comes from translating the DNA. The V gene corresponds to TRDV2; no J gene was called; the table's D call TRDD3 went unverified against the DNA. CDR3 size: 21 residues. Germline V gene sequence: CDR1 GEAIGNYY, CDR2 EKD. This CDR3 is CACDTVLGSPPSSWDTRQIFF. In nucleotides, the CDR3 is TGTGCCTGTGACACGGTACTGGGGTCACCTCCTAGCTCCTGGGACACCCGACAGATATTTTTC.

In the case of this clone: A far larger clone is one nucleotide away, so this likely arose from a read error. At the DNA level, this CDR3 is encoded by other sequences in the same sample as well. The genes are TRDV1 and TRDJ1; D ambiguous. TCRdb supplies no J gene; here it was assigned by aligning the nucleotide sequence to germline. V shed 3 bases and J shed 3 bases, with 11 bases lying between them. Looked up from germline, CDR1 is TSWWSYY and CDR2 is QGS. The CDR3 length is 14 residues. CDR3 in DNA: TGTGCTCTTGGGGATTTAACCAGCGCCGATAAACTCATCTTT. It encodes CALGDLTSADKLIF.

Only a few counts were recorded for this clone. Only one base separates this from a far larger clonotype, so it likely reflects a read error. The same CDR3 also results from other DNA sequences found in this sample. In nucleotides, the CDR3 is TGTGCCTGCGACCTTTGGGGGATACGTACCGATAAACTCATCTTT. Encoded protein: CACDLWGIRTDKLIF. The rearrangement links TRDV2 to TRDJ1; 11 nucleotides align to TRDD3. V dropped 7 bases and J dropped 2; count of bases not matched to a gene: 8. The V gene's germline CDR1 is GEAIGNYY and CDR2 EKD. The CDR3 consists of 15 residues.

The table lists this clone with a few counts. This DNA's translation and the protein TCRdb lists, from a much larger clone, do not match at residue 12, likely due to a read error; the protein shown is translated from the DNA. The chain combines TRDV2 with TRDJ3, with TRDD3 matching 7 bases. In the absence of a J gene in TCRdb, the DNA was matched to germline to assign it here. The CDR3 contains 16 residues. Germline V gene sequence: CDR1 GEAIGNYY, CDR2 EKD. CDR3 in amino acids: CACDWGSSWDTGQMFF. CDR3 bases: TGTGCCTGTGACTGGGGGAGCTCCTGGGACACCGGACAGATGTTTTTC.

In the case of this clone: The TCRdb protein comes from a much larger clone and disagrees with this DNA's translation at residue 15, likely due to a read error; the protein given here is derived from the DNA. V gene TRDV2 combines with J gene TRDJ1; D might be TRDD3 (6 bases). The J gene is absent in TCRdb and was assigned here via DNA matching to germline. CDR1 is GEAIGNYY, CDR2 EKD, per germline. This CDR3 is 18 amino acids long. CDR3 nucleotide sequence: TGTGCCTGTGTCTCTCTGCGGTCAGCAGTCCTGGGGACCGATAGACTCATCTTT. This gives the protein CACVSLRSAVLGTDRLIF.

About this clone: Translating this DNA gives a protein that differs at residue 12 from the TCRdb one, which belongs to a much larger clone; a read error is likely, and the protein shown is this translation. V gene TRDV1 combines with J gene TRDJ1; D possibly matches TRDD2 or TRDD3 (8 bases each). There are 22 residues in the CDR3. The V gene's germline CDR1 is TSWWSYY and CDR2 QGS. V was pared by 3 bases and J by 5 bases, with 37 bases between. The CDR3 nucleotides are TGTGCTCTTGGGGAGCGCCGCCTTCCTAAATTATACTGGGGGCCTTGGGCGGATAAACTCATCTTT. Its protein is CALGERRLPKLYWGPWADKLIF.

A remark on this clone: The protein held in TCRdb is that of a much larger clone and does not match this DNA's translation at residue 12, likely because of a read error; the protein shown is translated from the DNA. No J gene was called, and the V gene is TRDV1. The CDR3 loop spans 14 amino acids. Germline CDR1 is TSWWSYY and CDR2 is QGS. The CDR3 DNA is TGTGCTCTCCAGTGGATTCAATACACCGATAAACCCATCTTT. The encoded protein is CALQWIQYTDKPIF.

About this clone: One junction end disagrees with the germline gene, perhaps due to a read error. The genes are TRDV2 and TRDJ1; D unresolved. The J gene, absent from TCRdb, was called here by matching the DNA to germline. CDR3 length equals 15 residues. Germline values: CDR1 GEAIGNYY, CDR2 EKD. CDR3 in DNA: TGTGCCCGTGACATACTTCGGCCCCAAAAAGGTAAACTCATCTTT. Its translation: CARDILRPQKGKLIF.

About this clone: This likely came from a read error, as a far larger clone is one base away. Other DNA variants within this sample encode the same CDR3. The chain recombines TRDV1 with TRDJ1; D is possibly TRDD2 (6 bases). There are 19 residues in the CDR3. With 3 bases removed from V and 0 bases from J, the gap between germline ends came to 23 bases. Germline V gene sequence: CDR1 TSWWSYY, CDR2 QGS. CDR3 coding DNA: TGTGCTCTTGGGGATCCCTCCTACACGAGGCTCAGGTACACCGATAAACTCATCTTT. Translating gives CALGDPSYTRLRYTDKLIF.

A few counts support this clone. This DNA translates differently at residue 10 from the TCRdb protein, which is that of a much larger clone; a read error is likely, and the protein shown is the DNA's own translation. The CDR3 here is CALGPYDDKPIF. Written as DNA, the CDR3 is TGTGCTCTTGGACCCTACGACGATAAACCCATCTTT. The gene calls are TRDV1 and TRDJ1, with D perhaps matching TRDD2 (5 bases). This CDR3 contains 12 residues. Germline lookup yields CDR1 TSWWSYY and CDR2 QGS.

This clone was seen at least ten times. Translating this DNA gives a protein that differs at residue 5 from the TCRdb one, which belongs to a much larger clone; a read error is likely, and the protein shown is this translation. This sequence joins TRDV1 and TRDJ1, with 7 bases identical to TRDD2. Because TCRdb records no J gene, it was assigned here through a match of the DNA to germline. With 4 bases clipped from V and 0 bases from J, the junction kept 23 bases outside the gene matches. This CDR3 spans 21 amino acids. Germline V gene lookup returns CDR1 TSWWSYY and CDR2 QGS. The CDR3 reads CALGGPIRISYGVSYTDKLIF. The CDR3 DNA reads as TGTGCTCTTGGGGGACCGATCCGAATTTCCTACGGGGTCTCGTACACCGATAAACTCATCTTT.

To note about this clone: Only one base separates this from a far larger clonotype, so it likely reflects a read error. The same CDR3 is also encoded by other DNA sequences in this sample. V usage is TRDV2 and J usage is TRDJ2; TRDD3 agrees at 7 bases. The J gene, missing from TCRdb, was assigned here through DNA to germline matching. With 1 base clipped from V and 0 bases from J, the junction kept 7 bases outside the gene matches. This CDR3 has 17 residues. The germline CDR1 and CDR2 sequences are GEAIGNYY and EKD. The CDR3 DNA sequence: TGTGCCTGTGACACTGTAGGGGGATCTGCTTTGACAGCACAACTCTTCTTT. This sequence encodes CACDTVGGSALTAQLFF.

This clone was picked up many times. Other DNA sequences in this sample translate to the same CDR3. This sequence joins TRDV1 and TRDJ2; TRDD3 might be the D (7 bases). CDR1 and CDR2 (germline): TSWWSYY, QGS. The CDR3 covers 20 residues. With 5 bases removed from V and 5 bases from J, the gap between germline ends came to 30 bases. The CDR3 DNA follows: TGTGCTCTTGGGCTCCCCCCCCTTCCGGGGATATGGAGCCTTACAGCACAACTCTTCTTT. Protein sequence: CALGLPPLPGIWSLTAQLFF.

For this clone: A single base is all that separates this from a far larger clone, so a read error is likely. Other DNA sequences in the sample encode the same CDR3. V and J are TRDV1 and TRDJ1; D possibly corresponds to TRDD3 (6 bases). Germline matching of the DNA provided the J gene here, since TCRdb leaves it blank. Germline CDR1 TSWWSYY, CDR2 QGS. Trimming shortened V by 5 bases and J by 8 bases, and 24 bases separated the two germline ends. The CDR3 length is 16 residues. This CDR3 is CALGKGLLLGKDKLIF. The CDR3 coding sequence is TGTGCTCTTGGGAAGGGCCTATTGCTGGGGAAGGACAAACTCATCTTT.

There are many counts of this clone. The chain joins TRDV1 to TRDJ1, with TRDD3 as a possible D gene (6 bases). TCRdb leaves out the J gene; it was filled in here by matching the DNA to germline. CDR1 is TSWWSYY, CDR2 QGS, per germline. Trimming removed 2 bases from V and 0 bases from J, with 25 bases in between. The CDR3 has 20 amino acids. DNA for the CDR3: TGTGCTCTTGGGGAAATCGGCTCTCCGTACTGGGTATCGGACACCGATAAACTCATCTTT. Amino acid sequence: CALGEIGSPYWVSDTDKLIF.

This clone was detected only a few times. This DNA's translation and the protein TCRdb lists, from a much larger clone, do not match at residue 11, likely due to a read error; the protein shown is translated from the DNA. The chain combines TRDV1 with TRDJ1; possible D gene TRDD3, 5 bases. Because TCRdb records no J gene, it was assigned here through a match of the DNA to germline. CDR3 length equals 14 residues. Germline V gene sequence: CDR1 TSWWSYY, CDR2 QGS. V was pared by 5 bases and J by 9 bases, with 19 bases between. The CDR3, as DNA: TGTGCTCTTGGGATACGCCCCCCCGGCTCCGAACTCATCTTT. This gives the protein CALGIRPPGSELIF.

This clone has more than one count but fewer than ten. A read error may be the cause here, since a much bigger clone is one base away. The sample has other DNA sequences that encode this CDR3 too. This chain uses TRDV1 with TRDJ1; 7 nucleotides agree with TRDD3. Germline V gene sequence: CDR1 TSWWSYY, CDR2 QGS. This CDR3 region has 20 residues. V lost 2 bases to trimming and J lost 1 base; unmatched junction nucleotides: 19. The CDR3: CALGESILSSGGSGTDKLIF. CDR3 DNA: TGTGCTCTTGGGGAATCGATCCTATCTTCCGGGGGATCGGGCACCGATAAACTCATCTTT.

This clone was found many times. CDR3 in amino acids: CACSPLLGVEEKTDKLIF. CDR3 coding DNA: TGTGCCTGTTCCCCTTTACTGGGGGTAGAGGAAAAAACCGATAAACTCATCTTT. The gene calls are TRDV2 and TRDJ1, with TRDD3 matching 8 bases. The J gene was missing in TCRdb and was found by matching the end of the DNA to germline. V dropped 6 bases and J dropped 2; count of bases not matched to a gene: 19. Germline V CDR1 and CDR2: GEAIGNYY, EKD. This CDR3 is built from 18 residues.

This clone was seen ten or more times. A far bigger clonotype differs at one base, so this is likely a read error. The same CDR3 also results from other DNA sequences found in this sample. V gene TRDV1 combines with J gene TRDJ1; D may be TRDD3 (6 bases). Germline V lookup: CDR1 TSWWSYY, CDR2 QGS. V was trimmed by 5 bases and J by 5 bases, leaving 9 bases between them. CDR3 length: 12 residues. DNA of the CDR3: TGTGCTCTTGGGATGGGGGCTGATAAACTCATCTTT. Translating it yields CALGMGADKLIF.

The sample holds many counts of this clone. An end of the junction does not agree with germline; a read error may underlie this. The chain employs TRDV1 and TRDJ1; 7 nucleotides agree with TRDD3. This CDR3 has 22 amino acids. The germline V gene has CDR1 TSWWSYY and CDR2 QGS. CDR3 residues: CALEELKSGRLGMTYYTDKLIF. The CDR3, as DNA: TGTGCTCTTGAGGAACTAAAGTCGGGACGACTGGGGATGACCTACTACACCGATAAACTCATCTTT.